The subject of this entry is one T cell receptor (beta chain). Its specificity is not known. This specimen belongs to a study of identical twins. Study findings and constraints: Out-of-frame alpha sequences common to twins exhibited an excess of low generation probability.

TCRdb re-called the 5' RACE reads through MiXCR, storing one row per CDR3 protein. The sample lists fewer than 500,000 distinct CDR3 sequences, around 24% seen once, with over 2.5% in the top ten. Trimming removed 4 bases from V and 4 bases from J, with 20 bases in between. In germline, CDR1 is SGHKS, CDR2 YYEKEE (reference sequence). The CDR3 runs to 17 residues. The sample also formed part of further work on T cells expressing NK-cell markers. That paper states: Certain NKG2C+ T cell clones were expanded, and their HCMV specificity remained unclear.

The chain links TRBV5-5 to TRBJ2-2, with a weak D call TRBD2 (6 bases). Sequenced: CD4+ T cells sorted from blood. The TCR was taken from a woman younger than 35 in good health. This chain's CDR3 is CASSLAPKSGRTGELFF. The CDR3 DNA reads TGTGCCAGCAGCCTTGCACCTAAAAGCGGGCGCACCGGGGAGCTGTTTTTT.